This T cell receptor (beta chain) appears in the sequencing data of a study of blood T cell repertoires in COVID-19. Trimming cost V 2 bases and J 2 bases, with 13 bases left between them. The CDR3 extends over 15 amino acids. Per germline, CDR1 SGHTA and CDR2 FQGNSA. Generated by immunoSEQ multiplex PCR, the TCRdb table keeps only in-frame clones and is missing some. The sample holds 200,000 to 250,000 clones, roughly 86% seen once. The chain couples TRBV7-2 to TRBJ2-7; D perhaps matches TRBD2 (6 bases). The TCR comes from a man aged 60 to 69 with acute or convalescent COVID-19. The sequenced material came from peripheral blood. The CDR3 coding sequence is TGTGCCAGCAGCTTATCGGGCGGGGAAACCTACGAGCAGTACTTC. Translating gives CASSLSGGETYEQYF.